This T cell receptor beta chain was retrieved from a study of STAT5B mutations in CD4+ large granular lymphocyte leukemia. This CDR3 is built from 16 residues. CDR1 and CDR2 (germline): LNHNV, YYDKDF (reference sequence). V lost 2 bases to trimming and J lost 1 base, with 12 bases between them. This clone was recorded once. Its antigen is currently unknown. Source study methods: A productive frequency of 2.59 x 10-5 was the lowest detectable. Some clones are missing from TCRdb's copy, which holds only in-frame ones; the method was immunoSEQ multiplex PCR. V, J and clone size are those of that table, while D and trimming were read from the DNA. Of almost 30,000 clones listed, around four fifths are singletons. The study, taken as a whole, reports: Main leukemic clonotypes were patient-specific, but more than 20% appeared at low frequency elsewhere. 8/27 top patient clones versus 2/35 control clones were TRBV06-family. Patient CD4-sorted repertoires stayed more clonal than healthy ones after leukemic-clone removal.

This sequence was found in a human donor in good health. The V call is TRBV15, the J call TRBJ2-1; perhaps TRBD2 as D (5 bases). Material: CD4+ T cells from blood buffy coats. CDR3 loop: CATSRPLAWSYNEQFF. The CDR3 DNA is TGTGCCACCAGCAGACCCTTAGCGTGGTCCTACAATGAGCAGTTCTTC. Variable domain in full (rest from reference TRBV15 and TRBJ2-1): DAMVIQNPRYQVTQFGKPVTLSCSQTLNHNVMYWYQQKSSQAPKLLFHYYDKDFNNEADTPDNFQSRRPNTSFCFLDIRSPGLGDTAMYLCATSRPLAWSYNEQFFGPGTRLTVL.